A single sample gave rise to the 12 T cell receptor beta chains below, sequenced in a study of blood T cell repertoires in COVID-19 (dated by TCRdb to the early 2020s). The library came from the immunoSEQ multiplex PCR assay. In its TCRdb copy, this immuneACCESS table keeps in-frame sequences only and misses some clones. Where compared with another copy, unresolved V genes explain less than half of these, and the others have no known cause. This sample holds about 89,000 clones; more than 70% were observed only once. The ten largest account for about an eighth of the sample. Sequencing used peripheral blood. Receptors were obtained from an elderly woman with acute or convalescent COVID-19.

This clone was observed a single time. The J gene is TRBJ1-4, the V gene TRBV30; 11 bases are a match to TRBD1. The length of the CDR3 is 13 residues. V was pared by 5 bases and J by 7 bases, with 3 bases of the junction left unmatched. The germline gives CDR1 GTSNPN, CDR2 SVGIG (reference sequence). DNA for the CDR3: TGTGCCTGGGGACAGGGGGCGCGTGAAAAACTGTTTTTT. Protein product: CAWGQGAREKLFF.

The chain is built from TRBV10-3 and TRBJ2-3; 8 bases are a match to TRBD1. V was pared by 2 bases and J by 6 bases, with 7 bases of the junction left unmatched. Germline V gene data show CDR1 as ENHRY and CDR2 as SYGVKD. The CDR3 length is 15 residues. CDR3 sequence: CAISERQGPWDTQYF. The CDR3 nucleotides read TGTGCCATCAGTGAGAGACAGGGGCCGTGGGATACGCAGTATTTT.

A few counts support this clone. CDR3 nucleotides: TGTGCCAGCAGCGTAGAGGGAGGCCCCACCGGGGAGCTGTTTTTT. Translating it yields CASSVEGGPTGELFF. The gene calls are TRBV9 and TRBJ2-2, with D perhaps TRBD2 (6 bases). This CDR3 comprises 15 residues. The V end lost 0 bases, the J end lost 4 bases, and 10 bases lay between the germline ends. Germline V CDR1 and CDR2: SGDLS, YYNGEE.

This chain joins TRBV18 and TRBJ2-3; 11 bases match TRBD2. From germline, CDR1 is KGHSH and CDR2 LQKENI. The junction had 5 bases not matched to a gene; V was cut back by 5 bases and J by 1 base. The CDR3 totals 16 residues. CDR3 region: CASSSGTSGRTDTQYF. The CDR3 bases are TGTGCCAGCTCATCCGGGACTAGCGGACGCACAGATACGCAGTATTTT.

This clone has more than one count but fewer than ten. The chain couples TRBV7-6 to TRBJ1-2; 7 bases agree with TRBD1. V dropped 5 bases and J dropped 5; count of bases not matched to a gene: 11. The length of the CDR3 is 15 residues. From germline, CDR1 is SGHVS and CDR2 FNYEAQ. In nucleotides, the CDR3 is TGTGCCAGCAGCGCAAGGGGGCCTGGACCTTATGGCTACACCTTC. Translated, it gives CASSARGPGPYGYTF.

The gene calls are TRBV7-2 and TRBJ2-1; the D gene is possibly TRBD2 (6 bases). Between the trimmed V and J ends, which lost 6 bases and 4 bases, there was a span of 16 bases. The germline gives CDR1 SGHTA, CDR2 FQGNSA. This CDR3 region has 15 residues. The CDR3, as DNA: TGTGCCAGCAGTCTGGGGCTAGCGAGTTACAATGAGCAGTTCTTC. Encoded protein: CASSLGLASYNEQFF.

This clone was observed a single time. CDR3 DNA: TGTGCCAGCAGCCATGCCTCTAGCGGTACTAATGAAAAACTGTTTTTT. This translates into CASSHASSGTNEKLFF. The V and J genes are TRBV3-1 (or the pseudogene TRBV3-2) and TRBJ1-4; no reliable D call. The germline V gene encodes CDR1 LGHDT and CDR2 YNNKEL (reference sequence). Trimming left V 3 bases short and J 2 bases short, with 13 bases between. CDR3 size: 16 residues.

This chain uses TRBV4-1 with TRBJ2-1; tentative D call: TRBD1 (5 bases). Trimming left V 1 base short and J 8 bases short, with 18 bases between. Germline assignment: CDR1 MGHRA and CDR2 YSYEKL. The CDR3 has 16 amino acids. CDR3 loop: CASSQGKGHTYDEQFF. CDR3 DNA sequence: TGCGCCAGCAGCCAAGGGAAGGGGCATACATACGATGAGCAGTTCTTC.

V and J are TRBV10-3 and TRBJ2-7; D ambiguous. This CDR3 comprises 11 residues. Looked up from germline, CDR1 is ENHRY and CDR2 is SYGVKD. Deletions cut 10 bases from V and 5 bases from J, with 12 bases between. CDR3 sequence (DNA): TGTGCCACCGGTCGGGTTGACGAGCAGTACTTC. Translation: CATGRVDEQYF.

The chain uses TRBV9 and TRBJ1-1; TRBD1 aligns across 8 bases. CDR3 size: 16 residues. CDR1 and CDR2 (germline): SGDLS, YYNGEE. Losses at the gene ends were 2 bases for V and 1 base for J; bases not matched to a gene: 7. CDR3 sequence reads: CASSVAGQGENTEAFF. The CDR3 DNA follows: TGTGCCAGCAGCGTCGCTGGACAGGGAGAGAACACTGAAGCTTTCTTT.

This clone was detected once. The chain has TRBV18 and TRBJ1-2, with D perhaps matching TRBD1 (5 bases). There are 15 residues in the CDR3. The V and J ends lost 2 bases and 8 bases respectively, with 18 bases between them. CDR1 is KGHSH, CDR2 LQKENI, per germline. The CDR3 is CASSPTSQGQSGYTF. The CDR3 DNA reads TGTGCCAGCTCACCAACGTCGCAGGGCCAGTCGGGCTACACCTTC.

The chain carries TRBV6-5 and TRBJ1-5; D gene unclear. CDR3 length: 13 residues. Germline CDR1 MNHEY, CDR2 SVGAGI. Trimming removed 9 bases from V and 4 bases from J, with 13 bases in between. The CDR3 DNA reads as TGTGCCAGTACGTCTCGAGGTAATCAGCCCCAGCATTTT. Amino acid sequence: CASTSRGNQPQHF.